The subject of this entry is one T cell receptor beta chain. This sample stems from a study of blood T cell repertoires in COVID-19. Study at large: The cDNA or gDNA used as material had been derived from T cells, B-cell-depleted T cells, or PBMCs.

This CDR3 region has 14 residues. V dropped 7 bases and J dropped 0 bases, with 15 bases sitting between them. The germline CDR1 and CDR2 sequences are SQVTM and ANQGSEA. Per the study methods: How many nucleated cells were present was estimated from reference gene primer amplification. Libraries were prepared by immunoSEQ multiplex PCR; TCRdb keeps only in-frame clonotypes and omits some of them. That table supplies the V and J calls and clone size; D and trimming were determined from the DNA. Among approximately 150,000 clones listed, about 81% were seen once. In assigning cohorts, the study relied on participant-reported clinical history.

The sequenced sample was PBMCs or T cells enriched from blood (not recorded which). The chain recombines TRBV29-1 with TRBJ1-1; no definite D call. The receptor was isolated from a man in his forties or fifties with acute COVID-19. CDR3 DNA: TGCAGCGCCGAGGCCGCGGCAATGAACACTGAAGCTTTCTTT. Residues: CSAEAAAMNTEAFF.